The sequence of this TCR beta chain was determined in a study of blood T cell repertoires in COVID-19. As processed by the authors: Reference gene primer amplification gave nucleated cell count estimates. Repertoires were generated with immunoSEQ multiplex PCR, while TCRdb's copy carries only in-frame clones and drops some. V and J calls and clone size are those listed in that table; D and trimming were worked out from the DNA. The sample lists some 130,000 clones, roughly 79% occurring once. This clone was observed a single time. The CDR3 covers 14 residues. Per the germline V gene, CDR1 is SGHVS and CDR2 is FQNEAQ. The germline V and J ends were trimmed by 3 bases and 6 bases, with 13 bases remaining between them.

The sequenced material came from peripheral blood. This TCR was recovered from a human donor in a cohort sampled during active COVID-19. This chain links TRBV7-8 with TRBJ2-3, with D possibly being TRBD2 (6 bases). CDR3 in DNA: TGTGCCAGCAGCTTGGGGGGAAGACTGGATACGCAGTATTTT. Translated: CASSLGGRLDTQYF.